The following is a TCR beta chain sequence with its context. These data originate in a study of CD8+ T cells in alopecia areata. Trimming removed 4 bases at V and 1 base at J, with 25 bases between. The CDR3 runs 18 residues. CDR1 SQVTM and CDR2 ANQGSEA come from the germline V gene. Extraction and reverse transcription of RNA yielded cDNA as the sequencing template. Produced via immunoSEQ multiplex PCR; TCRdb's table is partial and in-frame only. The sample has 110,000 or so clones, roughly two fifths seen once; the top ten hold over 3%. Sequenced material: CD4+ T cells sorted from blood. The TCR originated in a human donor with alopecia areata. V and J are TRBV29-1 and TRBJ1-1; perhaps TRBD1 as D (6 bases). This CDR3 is CSVGGAETGFHWNTEAFF. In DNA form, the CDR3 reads TGCAGCGTTGGGGGCGCCGAGACAGGTTTTCACTGGAACACTGAAGCTTTCTTT.